The present entry profiles one T cell receptor beta chain with its context. The data originate from a study of blood T cell repertoires in COVID-19. On the study more broadly: Acute and convalescent COVID-19 samples came from the United States, Italy and Spain. T cells, B-cell-depleted T cells, or PBMCs supplied cDNA or gDNA.

Original data processing: Amplified reference gene primers provided the basis for estimating nucleated cell counts. The method was immunoSEQ multiplex PCR; TCRdb's version includes in-frame clones alone and lacks a portion of them. The V and J calls and clone size are taken from that table; D and trimming were inferred from the DNA. Among roughly 230,000 clones listed, approximately 81% were seen once. The sample was peripheral blood. This TCR was sampled from a woman of 80 years or more with acute or convalescent COVID-19.

The chain's CDR3 is CASSFSGLAAYEQYF. CDR3 bases: TGCGCCAGCAGCTTTTCGGGACTAGCGGCCTACGAGCAGTACTTC. The rearrangement uses TRBV5-1 and TRBJ2-7; 11 bases line up with TRBD2. This CDR3 region has 15 residues. V lost 2 bases and J lost 2; bases outside the gene matches: 3. From germline, CDR1 is SGHRS and CDR2 YFSETQ. Together with reference TRBV5-1 and TRBJ2-7, the CDR3 gives the full variable domain: KAGVTQTPRYLIKTRGQQVTLSCSPISGHRSVSWYQQTPGQGLQFLFEYFSETQRNKGNFPGRFSGRQFSNSRSEMNVSTLELGDSALYLCASSFSGLAAYEQYFGPGTRLTVT.